A selection of T cell receptor beta chains follows, all from one sample in a study of regulatory T cells in long-lasting Graves disease. Via MiXCR, TCRdb re-called the multiplex PCR reads, giving one row per CDR3 protein. The table has a few hundred thousand distinct CDR3 sequences, around 22% seen once. The sequencing here drew on peripheral blood mononuclear cells (PBMCs), taken when the disease was refractory, from a patient treated with antithyroid drugs. The receptors were sampled from a female donor with Graves disease. Each CDR3 is given with its conserved first and last residue. The D gene is left open where the match is weak. Rows may omit the clone size; those that give it use once, few, many or a size class.

V gene	D gene	J gene	clone size	CDR3 DNA	CDR3 protein
TRBV6-1	TRBD2	TRBJ2-7	-	TGTGCCAGCAGTGCCCGACTAGCGGGAGGGTACGAGCAGTACTTC	CASSARLAGGYEQYF
TRBV7-2	TRBD1	TRBJ2-5	many	TGTGCCAGCAGCCCCGGGACAGGGGCAGAGACCCAGTACTTC	CASSPGTGAETQYF
TRBV6-2/TRBV6-3	-	TRBJ2-1	once	TGTGCCGGCAGTTACTCGTCATTCTACGTAAATGAGCAGTTCTTC	CAGSYSSFYVNEQFF
TRBV28	-	TRBJ1-1	many	TGTGCCAGCAGTTTATGGGGCAGGGGATCGAACACTGAAGCTTTCTTT	CASSLWGRGSNTEAFF
TRBV28	-	TRBJ1-5	many	TGTGCCAGCAGTTTATCCTGGGGGGGGAACCTCCATCAGCCCCAGCATTTT	CASSLSWGGNLHQPQHF
TRBV28	TRBD2	TRBJ2-7	-	TGTGCCAGCAGTCCACACAACTCACTAGCGGCCTACGAGCAGTACTTC	CASSPHNSLAAYEQYF
TRBV6-1	TRBD1	TRBJ2-2	once	TGTGCCAGCAGCATGAGGGGGCTGGCCGGGGAGCTGTTTTTT	CASSMRGLAGELFF
TRBV7-9	-	TRBJ2-7	-	TGTGCCAGCAGCTTCGTGCAGGGACCGACCTACGAGCAGTACTTC	CASSFVQGPTYEQYF
TRBV5-1	TRBD1	TRBJ1-4	-	TGCGCCAGCAGCTTACAGGGGGAAGGGGAAAAACTGTTTTTT	CASSLQGEGEKLFF
TRBV18	-	TRBJ2-7	-	TGTGCCAGCTCACCACCAGGGTTGTGGGAGCAGTACTTC	CASSPPGLWEQYF
TRBV6-2/TRBV6-3	-	TRBJ2-5	many	TGTGCCAGCAGTTCACCGACTTGGTACCAAGAGACCCAGTACTTC	CASSSPTWYQETQYF
TRBV7-9	TRBD1	TRBJ1-5	-	TGTGCCAGCAGCTTAGCGGCCGGGACAGGGACTGCGAGCAATCAGCCCCAGCATTTT	CASSLAAGTGTASNQPQHF
TRBV2	TRBD1	TRBJ2-5	many	TGTGCCAGCTCCTCGACAGGGCCCCAAGAGACCCAGTACTTC	CASSSTGPQETQYF
TRBV20-1	-	TRBJ2-7	many	TGCAGTGCTCTTAGCACCATCTCCTACGAGCAGTACTTC	CSALSTISYEQYF
TRBV30	-	TRBJ1-1	-	TGTGCCTGGATGCGATCGAACACTGAAGCTTTCTTT	CAWMRSNTEAFF
TRBV6-1	TRBD1	TRBJ2-7	many	TGTGCCAGCACCAACTCTCCAGACAGGGCCTCCTACGAGCAGTACTTC	CASTNSPDRASYEQYF
TRBV30	TRBD1	TRBJ1-5	many	TGTGCCTGGAGTGGGGGACAGTCCAATCAGCCCCAGCATTTT	CAWSGGQSNQPQHF
TRBV10-3	TRBD2	TRBJ2-5	-	TGTGCCATCAGCCCGGGACTAGCGAAAGAGACCCAGTACTTC	CAISPGLAKETQYF
TRBV6-2/TRBV6-3	-	TRBJ1-2	many	TGTGCCAGCAGTTACCAGGGGCCGGGTCGGACCGACCCTCTCTATGGCTACACCTTC	CASSYQGPGRTDPLYGYTF
TRBV27	-	TRBJ2-2	-	TGTGCCAGCAGTTTATCAAGTATCCGCACCGGGGAGCTGTTTTTT	CASSLSSIRTGELFF
TRBV5-1	TRBD2	TRBJ2-7	-	TGCGCCAGCAACCAAGCGGGGAGCTCCTACGAGCAGTACTTC	CASNQAGSSYEQYF
TRBV11-1	-	TRBJ1-4	many	TGTGCCAGCAGCTTAAGGGGACGTAATGAAAAACTGTTTTTT	CASSLRGRNEKLFF
TRBV28	-	TRBJ1-6	many	TGTGCCAGCAGGGGGGCAGCCCCCACCTATTCACCCCTCCACTTT	CASRGAAPTYSPLHF
TRBV5-1	TRBD2	TRBJ2-7	-	TGCGCCAGCAGCTTCTCCGGACTAGCGGGAGAGAGAGAGCAGTACTTC	CASSFSGLAGEREQYF
TRBV2	-	TRBJ1-6	many	TGTGCCAGCAGCGACATCACCGGGACATATAATTCACCCCTCCACTTT	CASSDITGTYNSPLHF
TRBV12-3/TRBV12-4	-	TRBJ1-2	-	TGTGCCAGCAGTTTGGCAGGGGACCGTGTCGGCTACACCTTC	CASSLAGDRVGYTF
TRBV4-3	TRBD2	TRBJ2-2	-	TGCGCCAGCAGCCATAGCGGGAGGAACACCGGGGAGCTGTTTTTT	CASSHSGRNTGELFF
TRBV7-8	-	TRBJ2-7	-	TGTGCCAGCAGCTTAGGGACAATTACTAAAGCCTACGAGCAGTACTTC	CASSLGTITKAYEQYF
TRBV5-6	-	TRBJ2-2	many	TGTGCCAGCAGCATACAGGGAGGGCTTTTCAGGATCACCGGGGAGCTGTTTTTT	CASSIQGGLFRITGELFF
TRBV2	-	TRBJ1-4	many	TGTGCCAGCAGTGTGACGTTATCTGGCCTAAATGAAAAACTGTTTTTT	CASSVTLSGLNEKLFF
TRBV19	-	TRBJ1-1	few	TGTGCCAGTAGTATAACATGGGGAACTGAAGCTTTCTTT	CASSITWGTEAFF
TRBV9	TRBD1	TRBJ2-7	-	TGTGCCAGCAGCGCACCGGGACAGGGGCAAGAGCAGTACTTC	CASSAPGQGQEQYF
TRBV6-1	TRBD2	TRBJ2-2	-	TGTGCCAGCAGAAAAGAGCGGGAGCGGGCCGGGGAGCTGTTTTTT	CASRKERERAGELFF
TRBV5-1	TRBD2	TRBJ2-2	-	TGTGCCAGCAGTTCCGGACTAGTGAACACCGGGGAGCTGTTTTTT	CASSSGLVNTGELFF
TRBV5-6	-	TRBJ1-4	many	TGTGCCAGCAGCTTGGTGGGGGCCAGCCTTTCTAATGAAAAACTGTTTTTT	CASSLVGASLSNEKLFF
TRBV19	-	TRBJ1-1	-	TGTGCCAGTAGTATTAGGGCGGGACCGCACACTGAAGCTTTCTTT	CASSIRAGPHTEAFF